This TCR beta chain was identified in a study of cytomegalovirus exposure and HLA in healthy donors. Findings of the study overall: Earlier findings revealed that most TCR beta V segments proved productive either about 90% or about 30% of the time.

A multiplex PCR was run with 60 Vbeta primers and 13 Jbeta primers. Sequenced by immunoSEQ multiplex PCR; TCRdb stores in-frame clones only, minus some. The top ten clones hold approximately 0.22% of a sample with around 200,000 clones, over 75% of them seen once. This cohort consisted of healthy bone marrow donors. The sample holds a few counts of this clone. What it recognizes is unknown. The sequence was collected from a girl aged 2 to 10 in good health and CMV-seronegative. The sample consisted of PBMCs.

This CDR3 is CASSLVPSGRNEQYF. As DNA, the CDR3 is TGTGCCAGCAGCTTAGTACCTAGCGGGAGAAACGAGCAGTACTTC. The V gene is TRBV7-2, the J gene TRBJ2-7, with TRBD2 matching over 10 bases. V was clipped by 1 base and J by 5 bases; unmatched bases: 5. Germline CDR1 and CDR2: SGHTA and FQGNSA. The CDR3 spans 15 residues.